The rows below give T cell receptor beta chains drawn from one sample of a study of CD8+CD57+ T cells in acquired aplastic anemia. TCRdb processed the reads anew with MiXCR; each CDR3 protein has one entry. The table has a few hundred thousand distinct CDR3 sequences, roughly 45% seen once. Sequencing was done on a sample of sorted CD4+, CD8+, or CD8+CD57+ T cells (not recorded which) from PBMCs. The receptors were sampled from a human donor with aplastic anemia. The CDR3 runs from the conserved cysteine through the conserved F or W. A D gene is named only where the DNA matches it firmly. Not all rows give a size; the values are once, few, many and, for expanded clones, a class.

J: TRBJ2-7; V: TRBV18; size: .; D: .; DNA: TGTGCCAGCTCTCCGGACGGTCCGGAGTCCTACGAGCAGTACTTC; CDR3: CASSPDGPESYEQYF
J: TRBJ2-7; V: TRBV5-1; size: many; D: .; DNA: TGCGCCAGCAGCTTGAAGGCAGGGGGGGGGTACGAGCAGTACTTC; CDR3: CASSLKAGGGYEQYF
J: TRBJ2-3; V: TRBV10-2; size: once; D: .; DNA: TGTGCCAGCAGCCGAGGGGTAGCTTCTACAGATACGCAGTATTTT; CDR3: CASSRGVASTDTQYF
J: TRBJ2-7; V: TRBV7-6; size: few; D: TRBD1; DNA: TGTGCCAGCAGCTTAGACGACAGGGCAACCTACGAGCAGTACTTC; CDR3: CASSLDDRATYEQYF
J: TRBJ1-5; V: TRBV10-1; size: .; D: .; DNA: TGCGTCAGCCTCAGCCCCCGTGGGGAACAGCCCCAGCATTTT; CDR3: CVSLSPRGEQPQHF
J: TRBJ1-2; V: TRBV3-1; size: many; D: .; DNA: TGTGCCAGCAGCCAAGATCAAGGGTACTATGGCTACACCTTC; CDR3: CASSQDQGYYGYTF
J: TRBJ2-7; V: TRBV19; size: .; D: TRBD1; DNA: TGTGCCAGTAGTCAACAGGGGCGCCACGAGCAGTACTTC; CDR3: CASSQQGRHEQYF
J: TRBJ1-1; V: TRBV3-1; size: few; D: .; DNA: TGTGCCAGCAGCCATACGGGTAAGAACACTGAAGCTTTCTTT; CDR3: CASSHTGKNTEAFF
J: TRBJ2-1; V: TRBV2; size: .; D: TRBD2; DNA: TGTGCCAGCAGGGCGGGGGGGTACAATGAGCAGTTCTTC; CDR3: CASRAGGYNEQFF
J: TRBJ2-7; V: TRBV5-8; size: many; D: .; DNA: TGTGCCAGCAGCTTGGTGGTAGGGGCGGCGTACGAGCAGTACTTC; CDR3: CASSLVVGAAYEQYF
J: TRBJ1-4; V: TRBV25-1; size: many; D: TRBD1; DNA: TGTGCCAGCAGTCCCCCGGACAGGGAAACTAATGAAAAACTGTTTTTT; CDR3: CASSPPDRETNEKLFF
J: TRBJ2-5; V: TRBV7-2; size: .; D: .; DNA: TGTGCCAGCAGCTTAGCGCTCGGTATCAATCAGCCCCAGTACTTC; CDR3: CASSLALGINQPQYF
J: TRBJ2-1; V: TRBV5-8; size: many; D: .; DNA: TGTGCCAGCAGCTTGGGCTCAAACAATGAGCAGTTCTTC; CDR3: CASSLGSNNEQFF
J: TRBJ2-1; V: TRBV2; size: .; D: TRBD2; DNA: TGTGCCAGCAGTGAAGTCAGCGGGGGGGCCAATGAGCAGTTCTTC; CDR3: CASSEVSGGANEQFF
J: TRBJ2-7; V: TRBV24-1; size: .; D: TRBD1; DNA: TGTGCCACCGCGGACAGGGGCCACGAGCAGTACTTC; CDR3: CATADRGHEQYF
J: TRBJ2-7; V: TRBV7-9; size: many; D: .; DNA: TGTGCCAGCAGCTTAGGAGGGCCCCGCCCTGAGCAGTACTTC; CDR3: CASSLGGPRPEQYF
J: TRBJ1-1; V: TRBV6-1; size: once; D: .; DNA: TGTGCCAACAGTGAAGCCAGGCTGCGGGCTGAAGCTTTCTTT; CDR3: CANSEARLRAEAFF
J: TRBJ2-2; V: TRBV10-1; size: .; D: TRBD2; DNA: TGCGCCAGCAGTGAGTCGACGGTAGCGGGGGCCGCGAACACCGGGGAGCTGTTTTTT; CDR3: CASSESTVAGAANTGELFF
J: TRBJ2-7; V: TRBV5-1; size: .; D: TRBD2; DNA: TGCGCCAGCAGCCCGGGACTAGCGGGAGTCGCCTACGAGCAGTACTTC; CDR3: CASSPGLAGVAYEQYF
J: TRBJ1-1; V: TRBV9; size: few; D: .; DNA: TGTGCCAGCAGCGTTGGACAGCACAACACTGAAGCTTTCTTT; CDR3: CASSVGQHNTEAFF
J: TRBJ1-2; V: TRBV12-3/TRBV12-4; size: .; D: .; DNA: TGTGCCAGCAGTTTAGGGGCCTCCCGCCATGGCTACACCTTC; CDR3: CASSLGASRHGYTF
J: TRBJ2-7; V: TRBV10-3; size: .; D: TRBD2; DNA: TGTGCCATCAGGCCGGGACTAGCGGGATCAGAGTACTTC; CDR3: CAIRPGLAGSEYF
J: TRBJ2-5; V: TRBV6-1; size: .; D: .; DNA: TGTGCCAGCAGTCCTACAGGGCGGGAGACCCAGTACTTC; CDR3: CASSPTGRETQYF
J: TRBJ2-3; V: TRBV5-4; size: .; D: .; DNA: TGTGCCAGCAGCTTGGGGGGTGAAGGGCAGTATTTT; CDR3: CASSLGGEGQYF
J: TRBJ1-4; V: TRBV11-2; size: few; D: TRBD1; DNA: TGTGCCAACAGCCCGACAGGGTCAACTGATGAAAAACTGTTTTTT; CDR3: CANSPTGSTDEKLFF
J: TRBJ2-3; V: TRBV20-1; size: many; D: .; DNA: TGCAGTGCTAGACCCCCTACCAGACGGGCCACCACAGATACGCAGTATTTT; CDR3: CSARPPTRRATTDTQYF